This TCR beta chain was recovered during a study of Ad26.COV2.S vaccination and SARS-CoV-2 variants. Across the study: The donor participated in the COV1001 trial, in its Ad26.COV2.S arm. Once or twice, 56 days apart, Ad26.COV2.S was delivered intramuscularly.

The trim removed 2 bases at V and 5 bases at J, leaving 5 bases unmatched. Germline loops: CDR1 LNHNV, CDR2 YYDKDF (reference sequence). The CDR3 is 16 residues long. Only in-frame clones appear in the TCRdb table, and some are missing; sequencing was by immunoSEQ multiplex PCR. Of approximately 480,000 clones in the sample, roughly nine tenths are singletons; the top ten hold around 13%. Documented treatment: roughly 20 received Ad26.COV2.S at low or high dose, single or two shots; roughly 5 received placebo; per-sample allocation not given. The investigators took samples on day 63 after the first vaccine or placebo injection.

The sample was peripheral blood, taken in a trial of Ad26.COV2.S vaccine versus placebo. J is TRBJ2-1 and V is TRBV15; 11 nucleotides align to TRBD2. The TCR was taken from a person aged 18-65 years who received the Ad26.COV2.S COVID-19 vaccine or a placebo. Here the CDR3 reads CATSRPTTSGNNEQFF. CDR3 coding DNA: TGTGCCACCAGCAGACCAACGACTAGCGGGAACAATGAGCAGTTCTTC.